This TCR beta chain was identified in a study of lymphopenia after photon versus proton radiotherapy. The data were produced by immunoSEQ multiplex PCR, yet TCRdb's version contains in-frame clones alone and is incomplete. The sample lists roughly 65,000 clones, approximately 90% occurring once. This CDR3 is 14 amino acids long. Deletions cut 3 bases from V and 3 bases from J, with 11 bases between. CDR1 is KGHSH and CDR2 is LQKENI in the germline V gene. Worth noting for this clone: Its antigen is still unknown.

Points from the study as a whole: After the lymphocyte nadir, photon-treated repertoires showed oligoclonal expansion, especially of CD8+ Temra cells. Authors raise, but do not show, better survival with proton therapy. In patients who died, overall survival fell as post-nadir TCR diversity dropped more. Proton therapy kept repertoires fairly stable, unlike photons, which gained effector/memory cells.

The chain uses TRBV18 and TRBJ1-2; a possible D gene is TRBD1 (5 bases). This clonotype was sampled from a woman aged 70-85 years with pancreatic cancer. The sample consisted of peripheral blood, taken from a patient treated with photon-based radiotherapy. The chain's CDR3 is CASSPVEGHYGYTF. The CDR3 DNA reads as TGTGCCAGCTCACCTGTAGAGGGGCACTATGGCTACACCTTC. Full variable domain (outside the CDR3, taken from reference TRBV18 and TRBJ1-2): NAGVMQNPRHLVRRRGQEARLRCSPMKGHSHVYWYRQLPEEGLKFMVYLQKENIIDESGMPKERFSAEFPKEGPSILRIQQVVRGDSAAYFCASSPVEGHYGYTFGSGTRLTVV.